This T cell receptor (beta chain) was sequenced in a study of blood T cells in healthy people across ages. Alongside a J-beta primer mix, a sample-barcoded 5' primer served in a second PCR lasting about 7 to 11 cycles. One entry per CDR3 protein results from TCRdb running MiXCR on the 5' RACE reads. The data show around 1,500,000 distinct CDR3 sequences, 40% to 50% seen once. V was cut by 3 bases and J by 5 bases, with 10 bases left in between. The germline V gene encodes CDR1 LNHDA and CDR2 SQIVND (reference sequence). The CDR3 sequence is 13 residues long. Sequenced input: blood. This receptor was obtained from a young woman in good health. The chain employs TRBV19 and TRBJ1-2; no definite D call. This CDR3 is CASSIKPSYGYTF. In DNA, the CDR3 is TGTGCCAGTAGTATCAAGCCTTCTTATGGCTACACCTTC.